The rows below give T cell receptor beta chains drawn from one sample of a study of vaccination and CD4 T cells after COVID-19. A single record per CDR3 protein comes from TCRdb applying MiXCR to the PCR reads. This table holds roughly 4,200 distinct CDR3 sequences, approximately 38% found once. These receptors are not linked to any known antigen. Source material: CD4+ T cells from blood, cultured in vitro. These TCRs come from a human donor in good health. Both conserved end residues are trimmed from each CDR3.

length	J	V	CDR3
15	TRBJ1-1	TRBV6-5	ASSYRPDFLGDTEAF
10	TRBJ1-1	TRBV2	ATGQGNTEAF
12	TRBJ1-1	TRBV20-1	SASDRGLNTEAF
12	TRBJ2-3	TRBV20-1	SVRGGRGTDTQY
13	TRBJ1-6	TRBV4-2	ASNPWDQGNSPLH
11	TRBJ2-3	TRBV20-1	SARDLGGYTQY
12	TRBJ1-2	TRBV5-1	ASSLGQAGYGYT
12	TRBJ1-4	TRBV20-1	SARRDLAGEKLF
12	TRBJ1-1	TRBV19	ASSMNGWDTEAF
13	TRBJ2-7	TRBV21-1	ASSKGRTGGCEQY
13	TRBJ1-6	TRBV6-1	ASTPRGSYNSPLH
13	TRBJ2-2	TRBV6-5	ASSFNNRNTGELF
13	TRBJ2-6	TRBV6-4	ASSDSSSGANVLT
13	TRBJ1-5	TRBV30	AWSATYDRNQPQH
13	TRBJ2-7	TRBV7-9	ASRARTGENYEQY
13	TRBJ2-3	TRBV20-1	SAYAGTSGSDTQY
15	TRBJ2-1	TRBV6-1	ASNINLGLAGWDEQF
12	TRBJ2-5	TRBV20-1	SARQAGGKETQY